The 5 T cell receptor beta chains in this list originate from one sample, sequenced in a study of cytomegalovirus exposure and HLA in healthy donors. PCR was performed using 60 Vbeta and 13 Jbeta primers. Repertoires were generated with immunoSEQ multiplex PCR, while TCRdb's copy carries only in-frame clones and drops some. The sample lists about 160,000 clones; 60% to 85% were seen once. The sequenced sample was PBMCs. The receptor source for this set is a man in his fifties in good health and CMV-seropositive.

The chain employs TRBV27 and TRBJ2-3, with D maybe TRBD1 (5 bases). The V gene lost 0 bases and the J gene lost 11 bases, with 18 bases spanning the gap. In germline, CDR1 is MNHEY, CDR2 SMNVEV (reference sequence). The CDR3 spans 15 residues. The CDR3 is CASSLSMGLQVEQYF. DNA for the CDR3: TGTGCCAGCAGTTTATCGATGGGCTTACAGGTGGAGCAGTATTTT.

This CDR3 reads CASSEEGDTQYF. The CDR3 bases are TGTGCCAGCAGCGAGGAGGGAGATACGCAGTATTTT. The rearrangement joins TRBV5-4 to TRBJ2-3; TRBD2 might be the D (6 bases). Germline loops: CDR1 SGHNT, CDR2 YYREEE (reference sequence). V was pared by 4 bases and J by 5 bases, with 8 bases between. The CDR3 is 12 residues long.

A remark on this clone: One junction end disagrees with the germline gene, perhaps due to a read error. The chain carries TRBV7-7 and TRBJ2-7, with a tentative D call TRBD1 (6 bases). Looked up from germline, CDR1 is SSHAT and CDR2 is FNYEAQ (reference sequence). The CDR3 runs 13 residues. The CDR3 nucleotides read TGTGCTAGCAGCCAGGGGCGCTCCTACGAGCAGTACTTC. Translation gives CASSQGRSYEQYF.

The chain joins TRBV18 to TRBJ2-7; TRBD2 matches 9 bases. The CDR3 extends over 15 amino acids. Germline V CDR1 and CDR2: KGHSH, LQKENI. V trimming: 3 bases; J trimming: 1 base; junction bases outside the gene matches: 4. CDR3 protein: CASSPSGGRSYEQYF. The CDR3 bases are TGTGCCAGCTCACCTAGCGGGGGTCGATCCTACGAGCAGTACTTC.

In DNA form, the CDR3 reads TGCGCCAGCAGTGGGGCTAGCGGGGGGCAAAACATTCAGTACTTC. Protein: CASSGASGGQNIQYF. The genes are TRBV10-1 and TRBJ2-4, with 11 bases aligning to TRBD2. The CDR3 sequence is 15 residues long. Germline V gene sequence: CDR1 WNHNN, CDR2 SYGVQD (reference sequence). With V trimmed by 4 bases and J by 5 bases, 4 bases remained unmatched.